What follows are 28 T cell receptor beta chains derived from one specimen sequenced in a study of tumor-infiltrating lymphocytes in primary liver carcinoma. Co-extraction of both nucleic acids (RNA and DNA) used about 18-31 mg of unsorted bulk tissue. The input was about 500 ng total RNA; TCR beta cDNA was made from it with a constant-region primer. Three rounds of nested multiplex PCR with slightly modified ARM-PCR produced TCR beta libraries. The study ran its first two PCR rounds for roughly 11 cycles each, using TRBV1-TRBV30 forward primers and a C-beta reverse primer. MiXCR was run by TCRdb on the multiplex PCR reads, yielding one entry per CDR3 protein. The data contain fewer than 85,000 distinct CDR3 sequences, roughly 72% of them singletons. The sample was tumor-adjacent normal liver tissue. These receptors all come from a man aged 35 to 55 with primary liver carcinoma and hepatitis B virus infection.

As regards this clonotype: Likely a read error: the CDR3 ends without its conserved phenylalanine or tryptophan. Because the CDR3's place on the DNA is in doubt, the DNA is left out and the CDR3 is given as listed by TCRdb. The CDR3 is CASSLGAGPPFL. The gene calls are TRBV7-3 and TRBJ2-1; the table's D call of TRBD2 was not tested on the DNA. Germline CDR1 and CDR2: SGHTA and FQGTGA. The CDR3 sequence runs 12 residues, both termini included.

By its share, this clonotype is medium-sized. The chain combines TRBV11-2 with TRBJ2-2; 8 bases fit TRBD2. V trimming: 1 base; J trimming: 7 bases; junction bases outside the gene matches: 8. CDR1 is SGHAT, CDR2 FQNNGV, per germline. The CDR3 sequence is 16 residues long. As DNA, the CDR3 is TGTGCCAGCAGCTTAGTTCCAGCGGGAGTGGGCGGGGAGCTGTTTTTT. Translating gives CASSLVPAGVGGELFF.

As for this clonotype: One end of the junction is discordant with germline, which a read error may explain. The chain employs TRBV6-5 and TRBJ1-2; unclear D gene. In germline, CDR1 is MNHEY, CDR2 SVGAGI. The CDR3 length is 12 residues. The CDR3 coding sequence is TGTGCCAGCAACCCTGGCGCCACGGGCTATACCTTC. The encoded protein is CASNPGATGYTF.

A remark on this clonotype: At one end, the junction sequence differs from germline, possibly due to a read error. The CDR3 nucleotides read TGTACCAGCAGTTTTTCAGGGGCCGCTGAAGCTTCCTTT. This gives the protein CTSSFSGAAEASF. The chain joins TRBV12-3 or TRBV12-4 to TRBJ1-1; the D gene is possibly TRBD1 (6 bases). The CDR3 runs to 13 residues.

With respect to this clonotype: This clone may be a read error of a much larger clone one base away. DNA for the CDR3: TGTGCCTGCAGTCCGCTTCGTCAGGGGGCTATGTTGGAGACCCAGTACTTC. Translated, it gives CACSPLRQGAMLETQYF. V usage is TRBV28 and J usage is TRBJ2-5; TRBD1 matches at 8 bases. From germline, CDR1 is MDHEN and CDR2 SYDVKM. The CDR3 has 17 residues. Looking up the rest from reference TRBV28 and TRBJ2-5 gives the full variable domain: DVKVTQSSRYLVKRTGEKVFLECVQDMDHENMFWYRQDPGLGLRLIYFSYDVKMKEKGDIPEGYSVSREKKERFSLILESASTNQTSMYLCACSPLRQGAMLETQYFGPGTRLLVL.

This clonotype was seen many times. The chain links TRBV29-1 to TRBJ2-7, with 7 bases identical to TRBD1. From germline, CDR1 is SQVTM and CDR2 ANQGSEA. V lost 6 bases and J lost 2; bases outside the gene matches: 7. The CDR3 has 13 residues. Here the CDR3 reads CSVRGQNPYEQYF. The CDR3 DNA follows: TGCAGCGTCCGGGGACAGAACCCCTACGAGCAGTACTTC.

The chain combines TRBV19 with TRBJ2-1; 11 nucleotides align to TRBD2. Trimming at V came to 2 bases and at J to 6 bases, leaving 6 bases not matched to a gene. The CDR3 has 16 residues. The germline V gene encodes CDR1 LNHDA and CDR2 SQIVND (reference sequence). CDR3 sequence reads: CASSISSGRKGNEQFF. In DNA form, the CDR3 reads TGTGCCAGTAGTATATCTAGCGGGAGGAAAGGCAATGAGCAGTTCTTC.

The rearrangement links TRBV5-4 to TRBJ2-1, with D possibly being TRBD2 (6 bases). This CDR3 contains 14 residues. CDR1 SGHNT and CDR2 YYREEE come from the germline V gene (reference sequence). V shed 6 bases and J shed 16 bases, with 26 bases lying between them. The DNA for the CDR3 is TGTGCCAGCAACCTTGGAGGCGGGAACAATGTGCAATTCTTC. This codes for CASNLGGGNNVQFF.

In the case of this clonotype: It may be a read error: a sequence one base away is much more abundant. V gene TRBV28 combines with J gene TRBJ2-6, with TRBD1 as a possible D gene (5 bases). The CDR3 sequence is 15 residues long. The V gene's germline CDR1 is MDHEN and CDR2 SYDVKM. CDR3 nucleotide sequence: TGTGCCAGCAGTTTATCCAGCCCTGGGGCCAACGTCGTGACTTTC. The encoded protein is CASSLSSPGANVVTF.

Turning to this clonotype: A read error may produce the germline difference seen at one junction end. The V gene is TRBV6-1, the J gene TRBJ2-1; no firm D call. The CDR3 has 15 residues. Germline V gives CDR1 MNHNS, CDR2 SASEGT. The CDR3 region has the DNA TGTGCTAGCAACTATACCAGCAACTCCTACAATGAGCAGTTCTTC. Protein product: CASNYTSNSYNEQFF.

This clonotype was seen once. The junction and the germline gene differ at one end; a read error may be behind it. The V call is TRBV5-1, the J call TRBJ2-3; D assignment may be TRBD1 or TRBD2 (5 bases each). The CDR3 runs 16 residues. Per germline, CDR1 SGHRS and CDR2 YFSETQ. The CDR3 spells CASSLDSGRVPDTQYF. DNA for the CDR3: TGCGCGAGCAGCTTGGACTCAGGGCGAGTTCCAGATACGCAGTATTTT.

The V call is TRBV6-5, the J call TRBJ2-2; 7 nucleotides agree with TRBD2. Germline CDR1 and CDR2: MNHEY and SVGAGI. The CDR3 is made up of 16 amino acids. V was pared by 8 bases and J by 10 bases, with 19 bases of the junction left unmatched. The CDR3 DNA reads as TGTGCCAGCTGCCCCTGGGTCCCCGGGGGGACTGAGGAGCTGTTTTTT. Residues: CASCPWVPGGTEELFF.

In the case of this clonotype: One end of the junction varies from germline; a read error may be responsible. V is TRBV11-1 and J is TRBJ2-7; no clear D gene. Germline V CDR1 and CDR2: SGHAT, FQDESV (reference sequence). CDR3 length: 13 amino acids. The CDR3 DNA follows: TGTGCCAGCAGCTTTGAACATGGAACCGAGCAGCACTTC. Translation gives CASSFEHGTEQHF.

As to this clonotype: Being one base from a much bigger clone, this may be a read error. The chain recombines TRBV5-1 with TRBJ2-6, with D maybe TRBD2 (5 bases). The CDR3 has 15 residues. The V gene lost 3 bases and the J gene lost 0 bases, with 7 bases spanning the gap. The germline V gene has CDR1 SGHRS and CDR2 YFSETQ. CDR3 sequence reads: CASSSGVSGANVLTF. The CDR3 DNA reads TGCGCCAGCAGCTCCGGGGTCTCTGGGGCCAACGTCCTGACTTTC.

For this clonotype: This clone may be a read error of a much larger clone one base away. This chain connects TRBV10-3 to TRBJ2-7, with D maybe TRBD1 (5 bases). This CDR3 region has 13 residues. V gave up 6 bases and J gave up 5 bases, with 14 bases separating them. CDR1 is ENHRY, CDR2 SYGVKD, per germline. The CDR3 bases are TGTGCCATCAGCACCTCGACAGAGAACGAGCAGTACTTC. Protein product: CAISTSTENEQYF.

Remarks on this clonotype: Compared with germline, one end of the junction differs, possibly owing to a read error. The chain is built from TRBV5-1 and TRBJ2-5; no definite D call. The CDR3 has 14 amino acids. Looked up from germline, CDR1 is SGHRS and CDR2 is YFSETQ. The CDR3 nucleotides are TGCGCCAACAGCTTGGCGTCTAGCCAAGAGACCCAGTACTTC. This codes for CANSLASSQETQYF.

J is TRBJ1-1 and V is TRBV7-2, with D unclear. The V gene's germline CDR1 is SGHTA and CDR2 FQGNSA. Trimming removed 2 bases at V and 0 bases at J, with 10 bases between. This CDR3 is built from 15 residues. CDR3 bases: TGTGCCAGCAGCTTAATATGGGTGGTGAACACTGAAGCTTTCTTT. Its protein product is CASSLIWVVNTEAFF.

This clonotype was detected many times. CDR3 loop: CASSLSQGASYEQYF. CDR3 DNA: TGTGCCAGCAGCTTAAGTCAGGGGGCATCCTACGAGCAGTACTTC. V gene TRBV7-9 combines with J gene TRBJ2-7; 8 nucleotides line up with TRBD1. Losses at the gene ends were 2 bases for V and 1 base for J; bases not matched to a gene: 4. Germline loops: CDR1 SEHNR, CDR2 FQNEAQ (reference sequence). CDR3 size: 15 residues.

This clonotype was detected ten times or more. The rearrangement joins TRBV5-1 to TRBJ1-1; D is unclear. This CDR3 region has 16 residues. Looked up from germline, CDR1 is SGHRS and CDR2 is YFSETQ. The V end lost 4 bases, the J end lost 2 bases, and 18 bases lay between the germline ends. The CDR3 DNA follows: TGCGCCAGCAGCCTCACCCCCTCGGGGATTAACACTGAAGCTTTCTTT. Protein product: CASSLTPSGINTEAFF.

Details on this clonotype: The conserved closing phenylalanine or tryptophan is absent in this CDR3, likely reflecting a read error. V is TRBV11-2 and J is TRBJ1-6; D is unclear. V was cut by 5 bases and J by 10 bases, with 21 bases left in between. The germline V gene encodes CDR1 SGHAT and CDR2 FQNNGV. This CDR3 region has 16 residues. The CDR3 is CASSPRRATTNSPLHS. CDR3 coding DNA: TGTGCCAGCAGCCCGCGTCGGGCCACGACTAACTCACCCCTCCACTCT.

This clonotype has just a few counts. A much more abundant neighbour one base away suggests this may be a read error. The rearrangement uses TRBV5-1 and TRBJ2-3; tentatively, D is TRBD2 (6 bases). CDR3 length equals 16 residues. The V and J ends lost 6 bases and 3 bases respectively, with 20 bases between them. Germline CDR1 and CDR2: SGHRS and YFSETQ. CDR3 loop: CASNRVGEEATDTQYF. In DNA form, the CDR3 reads TGCGCCAGCAACCGGGTGGGGGAGGAGGCGACAGATACGCAGTATTTT.

There are a few counts of this clonotype. The conserved closing phenylalanine or tryptophan is absent in this CDR3, likely reflecting a read error. V gene TRBV19 combines with J gene TRBJ2-1, with D uncertain. Trimming removed 5 bases at V and 3 bases at J, with 20 bases between. The CDR3 covers 17 residues. Germline lookup yields CDR1 LNHDA and CDR2 SQIVND (reference sequence). The CDR3: CASSPPRPLGGYNEQFL. CDR3 coding DNA: TGTGCCAGTAGTCCCCCTCGCCCGTTGGGTGGCTACAATGAGCAGTTCCTC.

Worth noting for this clonotype: The junction shows a germline mismatch at one end, possibly a read error. This chain uses TRBV29-1 with TRBJ2-7; D might be TRBD2 (5 bases). CDR3 length equals 13 residues. Germline values: CDR1 SQVTM, CDR2 ANQGSEA. The CDR3 loop reads CSVGEEASYEQYF. The CDR3 region has the DNA TGTAGCGTTGGCGAAGAGGCGTCCTACGAGCAGTATTTC.

The genes are TRBV13 and TRBJ1-1; D is unclear. Trimming cost V 1 base and J 6 bases, with 9 bases left between them. The CDR3 loop spans 13 amino acids. Germline CDR1 and CDR2: PRHDT and FYEKMQ (reference sequence). CDR3: CASSLEGDAEAFF. The CDR3 DNA is TGTGCCAGCAGCTTAGAGGGTGACGCTGAAGCTTTCTTT. Combining the CDR3 with reference TRBV13 and TRBJ1-1 gives the whole variable domain AAGVIQSPRHLIKEKRETATLKCYPIPRHDTVYWYQQGPGQDPQFLISFYEKMQSDKGSIPDRFSAQQFSDYHSELNMSSLELGDSALYFCASSLEGDAEAFFGQGTRLTVV.

The rearrangement uses TRBV6-2 or TRBV6-3 and TRBJ2-7; D may be TRBD2 (5 bases). Trimming removed 6 bases at V and 5 bases at J, with 17 bases between. Looked up from germline, CDR1 is MNHEY and CDR2 is SVGEGT. CDR3 length: 14 amino acids. CDR3 nucleotides: TGTGCCAGCAGCCTCCGGGATAGGGTCCACGAGCAGTACTTC. Amino acid sequence: CASSLRDRVHEQYF.

To note about this clonotype: One end of the junction varies from germline; a read error may be responsible. The chain combines TRBV5-6 with TRBJ1-5; D might be TRBD1 (6 bases). From germline, CDR1 is SGHDT and CDR2 YYEEEE. The length of the CDR3 is 15 residues. CDR3 DNA sequence: TGTGCCAGCAGCTCTGCTTGGGGGGGCGATCAGCCCCAGCAATTT. Protein product: CASSSAWGGDQPQQF.

With regard to this clonotype: Just one base apart from a much larger clone, this may be a read error. The CDR3 does not end in the conserved phenylalanine or tryptophan, so this is likely a read error. The chain is built from TRBV29-1 and TRBJ1-1; D gene ambiguous. Germline CDR1 and CDR2: SQVTM and ANQGSEA. CDR3 length: 10 residues. Trimming shortened V by 8 bases and J by 3 bases, and 7 bases separated the two germline ends. CDR3 nucleotide sequence: TGCAGCATACTTGACACTGAAGCTTTCCTT. Translating it yields CSILDTEAFL.

Regarding this clonotype: A read error may produce the germline difference seen at one junction end. The chain links TRBV11-2 to TRBJ2-7; TRBD1 matches 8 bases. Germline CDR1 SGHAT, CDR2 FQNNGV. The CDR3 runs to 15 residues. CDR3 nucleotides: TGTGCCAGCAGCCCCCGAACAGGGGGTTTCTACGAGCGGTACTTC. Translation gives CASSPRTGGFYERYF.